This T cell receptor beta chain is drawn from a study of T-cell memory formation after mild COVID-19. In this sample, this clonotype turned up a few times. Trimming cost V 6 bases and J 7 bases; bases outside gene matches: 11. The germline V gene has CDR1 MGHRA and CDR2 YSYEKL. The CDR3 totals 14 residues. TCRdb reanalysed the 5' RACE reads using MiXCR and keeps one entry per CDR3 protein. Here the sample spans roughly 510,000 distinct CDR3 sequences, around 16% being singletons. The chain combines TRBV4-1 with TRBJ1-2, with 7 bases lining up with TRBD1. Sample: PBMCs or a T cell subset sorted from them (not recorded which). This TCR was recovered from an adult woman who had mild COVID-19 (a few samples of this study predate the infection). Cell type and time point are not known. CDR3 loop: CASRIIGGIGGYTF. In DNA form, the CDR3 reads TGCGCCAGCAGGATTATAGGGGGCATTGGTGGCTACACCTTC.